This T cell receptor beta chain came from a study of T cell repertoires in cytomegalovirus infection. Study-wide points: Ex vivo responses were dominated by HLA-C-restricted CMV-specific TCR beta clonotypes.

Germline CDR1 reads DFQATT; CDR2 reads SNEGSKA (reference sequence). The V segment lost 4 bases and the J segment 4 bases; nucleotides outside the gene matches: 8. CDR3 size: 14 residues. One entry per CDR3 protein, called by TCRdb with MiXCR from the reads. The table shows 26,000 or so distinct CDR3 sequences, with around 20% occurring only once. This clonotype was picked up many times. Its antigen is still unknown. The chain combines TRBV20-1 with TRBJ2-3, with 7 bases fitting TRBD2. The TCR sequence derives from a human donor in good health (CMV status not recorded). Some clones in this sample may be carry-over from other donors' samples. The specimen was CD8+ T cells from cultured PBMCs, collected from culture after CMV antigen stimulation. The CDR3 loop reads CSATSGKEADTQYF. For the CDR3, the DNA is TGCAGTGCTACGAGCGGGAAGGAGGCAGATACGCAGTATTTT.